These 32 T cell receptor beta chains were all obtained from the same sample, sequenced in a study of blood T cell repertoires in COVID-19. Measured with immunoSEQ multiplex PCR; TCRdb has only the in-frame clones, and not every one. The data contain a few hundred thousand clones, around 85% of them singletons. The sequenced sample consisted of PBMCs or T cells enriched from blood (not recorded which). These TCRs come from a woman aged 40 to 49 with acute COVID-19.

The genes are TRBV4-2 and TRBJ2-7; 10 bases agree with TRBD1. The CDR3 has 15 residues. V gave up 3 bases and J gave up 3 bases; unmatched junction bases: 5. The V gene's germline CDR1 is LGHNA and CDR2 YNFKEQ. This CDR3 reads CASSQGQGSIYEQYF. CDR3 sequence (DNA): TGTGCCAGCAGCCAGGGACAGGGGTCAATCTACGAGCAGTACTTC.

The chain links TRBV19 to TRBJ2-3, with D perhaps matching TRBD2 (6 bases). CDR3 length: 15 amino acids. Germline V gene sequence: CDR1 LNHDA, CDR2 SQIVND (reference sequence). Trimming cost V 3 bases and J 5 bases, with 15 bases left between them. The CDR3 here is CASSIGTAGGDTQYF. The CDR3 bases are TGTGCCAGTAGTATCGGGACTGCCGGGGGAGATACGCAGTATTTT.

The chain recombines TRBV7-7 with TRBJ2-7, with 7 bases that match TRBD2. The CDR3 spans 14 residues. The V segment lost 4 bases and the J segment 1 base; nucleotides outside the gene matches: 4. Germline CDR1 and CDR2: SSHAT and FNYEAQ (reference sequence). The CDR3, as DNA: TGTGCCAGCAGCTCCGGACTAGGGTCCTACGAGCAGTACTTC. This translates into CASSSGLGSYEQYF.

The rearrangement joins TRBV12-5 to TRBJ2-7; the D gene is possibly TRBD1 (5 bases). The V gene lost 2 bases and the J gene lost 0 bases, with 8 bases spanning the gap. The CDR3 spans 14 residues. Germline V gene lookup returns CDR1 LGHNT and CDR2 FRNRAP. CDR3 protein: CASGLLDNSYEQYF. The CDR3 bases are TGTGCTAGTGGTTTGCTGGACAACTCCTACGAGCAGTACTTC.

This rearrangement joins TRBV11-2 to TRBJ1-1; D gene unclear. CDR1 and CDR2 from the germline V gene are SGHAT and FQNNGV. Trimming pared 6 bases from V and 5 bases from J, leaving 22 bases between. This CDR3 is 16 amino acids long. This chain's CDR3 is CASSLLPLDGRTEAFF. The CDR3 DNA follows: TGTGCCAGCAGTTTACTCCCCTTAGACGGGAGGACTGAAGCTTTCTTT. The complete variable domain, with remaining parts taken from reference TRBV11-2 and TRBJ1-1, reads EAGVAQSPRYKIIEKRQSVAFWCNPISGHATLYWYQQILGQGPKLLIQFQNNGVVDDSQLPKDRFSAERLKGVDSTLKIQPAKLEDSAVYLCASSLLPLDGRTEAFFGQGTRLTVV.

The chain is built from TRBV2 and TRBJ1-5, with D hard to call. The CDR3 extends over 15 amino acids. Germline CDR1 reads SNHLY; CDR2 reads FYNNEI. Trimming took 6 bases from V and 9 from J, leaving 21 bases between them. The CDR3 loop is CASSESFSRSGPQHF. DNA of the CDR3: TGTGCCAGCAGCGAGAGTTTCTCACGTTCCGGGCCCCAGCATTTT.

The rearrangement links TRBV5-4 to TRBJ2-1; 13 bases map to TRBD2. This CDR3 spans 18 amino acids. Germline V lookup: CDR1 SGHNT, CDR2 YYREEE (reference sequence). V gave up 4 bases and J gave up 2 bases; unmatched junction bases: 9. This CDR3 reads CASSPGLAGDTPYNEQFF. CDR3 sequence (DNA): TGTGCCAGCAGCCCTGGACTAGCGGGAGATACCCCCTACAATGAGCAGTTCTTC.

As concerns this clone: The sample has other DNA sequences that encode this CDR3 too. The J gene is TRBJ2-7, the V gene TRBV19; D perhaps matches TRBD1 (6 bases). This CDR3 is 15 amino acids long. V was trimmed by 6 bases and J by 1 base, leaving 16 bases between them. Germline V gene lookup returns CDR1 LNHDA and CDR2 SQIVND (reference sequence). CDR3: CASRSLRDNSYEQYF. Written as DNA, the CDR3 is TGTGCCAGTAGGTCCCTCAGGGACAATTCCTACGAGCAGTACTTC.

J is TRBJ1-5 and V is TRBV27; possible D gene TRBD1, 5 bases. Trimming removed 3 bases at V and 0 bases at J, with 12 bases between. CDR3 size: 16 residues. CDR1 and CDR2 from the germline V gene are MNHEY and SMNVEV (reference sequence). The chain's CDR3 is CASSFTPDSSNQPQHF. The DNA of the CDR3 is TGTGCCAGCAGTTTCACCCCTGACAGTAGCAATCAGCCCCAGCATTTT.

This rearrangement joins TRBV7-7 to TRBJ2-5; 8 bases are a match to TRBD1. From germline, CDR1 is SSHAT and CDR2 FNYEAQ (reference sequence). The CDR3 sequence is 17 residues long. V lost 6 bases, J lost 2 bases, and 14 bases stayed unmatched. The CDR3 spells CASSHRQGAPGQETQYF. For the CDR3, the DNA is TGTGCCAGCAGTCATCGTCAGGGGGCGCCGGGGCAAGAGACCCAGTACTTC.

The gene calls are TRBV4-2 and TRBJ1-1; 11 nucleotides align to TRBD1. Germline CDR1 LGHNA, CDR2 YNFKEQ. The J segment lost 5 bases and the V segment lost 2 bases, leaving 7 bases of the junction unmatched. The CDR3 sequence is 16 residues long. CDR3 sequence reads: CASSQPPGQGGTEAFF. In nucleotides, the CDR3 is TGTGCCAGCAGCCAACCTCCGGGACAGGGGGGGACTGAAGCTTTCTTT.

The chain uses TRBV28 and TRBJ2-1; the match to TRBD2 covers 9 bases. This CDR3 is 15 amino acids long. With 3 bases clipped from V and 8 bases from J, the junction kept 8 bases outside the gene matches. Germline assignment: CDR1 MDHEN and CDR2 SYDVKM. The chain's CDR3 is CASSLFAGGEDEQFF. The CDR3 DNA reads TGTGCCAGCAGTTTGTTTGCGGGAGGGGAGGATGAGCAGTTCTTC.

V gene TRBV2 combines with J gene TRBJ1-2; D is unresolved. This CDR3 contains 14 residues. V was trimmed by 6 bases and J by 3 bases, leaving 14 bases between them. Germline CDR1 is SNHLY and CDR2 is FYNNEI. CDR3 sequence reads: CASRASLGDYGYTF. CDR3 sequence (DNA): TGTGCCAGCAGAGCGTCTTTAGGAGACTATGGCTACACCTTC.

The V gene is TRBV7-9, the J gene TRBJ2-1, with TRBD2 matching over 10 bases. This CDR3 contains 18 residues. The V segment lost 5 bases and the J segment 6 bases; nucleotides outside the gene matches: 16. Per germline, CDR1 SEHNR and CDR2 FQNEAQ (reference sequence). The CDR3 region has the DNA TGTGCCAGCAGCCCCCGACTAGCGGCTAGCGGGAGCTCCAATGAGCAGTTCTTC. This gives the protein CASSPRLAASGSSNEQFF.

V usage is TRBV29-1 and J usage is TRBJ1-5; D unclear. The CDR3 extends over 15 amino acids. V dropped 1 base and J dropped 0 bases, with 10 bases sitting between them. Germline loops: CDR1 SQVTM, CDR2 ANQGSEA. CDR3 amino acids: CSVEVTAGSNQPQHF. The CDR3 nucleotides are TGCAGCGTTGAAGTCACGGCAGGTAGCAATCAGCCCCAGCATTTT.

The CDR3: CASSQDGRGHTEAFF. The CDR3 DNA is TGCGCCAGCAGCCAAGATGGGCGGGGGCACACTGAAGCTTTCTTT. The rearrangement joins TRBV4-3 to TRBJ1-1, with D possibly matching TRBD1 (6 bases). The CDR3 spans 15 residues. Trimming pared 0 bases from V and 3 bases from J, leaving 11 bases between. Germline CDR1 LGHNA, CDR2 YSLEER.

This rearrangement joins TRBV27 to TRBJ2-5; weak D call: TRBD1 (7 bases). CDR1 is MNHEY and CDR2 is SMNVEV in the germline V gene (reference sequence). This CDR3 contains 15 residues. Trimming removed 4 bases at V and 2 bases at J, with 14 bases between. CDR3: CASSSGGRGQETQYF. For the CDR3, the DNA is TGTGCCAGCAGTTCAGGGGGGCGGGGACAAGAGACCCAGTACTTC.

The chain recombines TRBV14 with TRBJ2-7; 9 bases map to TRBD1. Per the germline V gene, CDR1 is SGHDN and CDR2 is FVKESK. The CDR3 contains 14 residues. J lost 7 bases, V lost 4 bases, and 8 bases had no gene match. The CDR3 loop is CASSLPGQGFEQYF. CDR3 in DNA: TGTGCCAGCAGCCTCCCGGGACAGGGATTTGAGCAGTACTTC.

The chain uses TRBV11-1 and TRBJ2-7, with D maybe TRBD1 (6 bases). This CDR3 has 15 amino acids. Trimming pared 0 bases from V and 3 bases from J, leaving 12 bases between. CDR1 and CDR2 (germline): SGHAT, FQDESV (reference sequence). In DNA form, the CDR3 reads TGTGCCAGCAGCTTAGCGGTCGGACAGCTCTACGAGCAGTACTTC. Its protein product is CASSLAVGQLYEQYF. Filled out from reference TRBV11-1 and TRBJ2-7, the complete variable domain reads EAEVAQSPRYKITEKSQAVAFWCDPISGHATLYWYRQILGQGPELLVQFQDESVVDDSQLPKDRFSAERLKGVDSTLKIQPAELGDSAMYLCASSLAVGQLYEQYFGPGTRLTVT.

The V call is TRBV28, the J call TRBJ2-2, with 8 bases lining up with TRBD1. Per the germline V gene, CDR1 is MDHEN and CDR2 is SYDVKM. The V and J ends lost 2 bases and 2 bases, in that order; junction bases with no gene match: 4. This CDR3 has 16 amino acids. CDR3 nucleotides: TGTGCCAGCAGTTTAATAGGACAGGGCAACACCGGGGAGCTGTTTTTT. It yields the protein CASSLIGQGNTGELFF.

The rearrangement uses TRBV11-3 and TRBJ2-3, with unresolved D. The V end was cut by 4 bases, the J end by 9 bases, with 11 bases between. Per germline, CDR1 SGHNT and CDR2 YENEEA. CDR3 length equals 12 residues. CDR3 in amino acids: CASSWQTSTQYF. The CDR3, as DNA: TGTGCCAGCAGCTGGCAGACTTCGACGCAGTATTTT.

V and J are TRBV6-5 and TRBJ2-1, with D tentatively TRBD2 (5 bases). This CDR3 is built from 12 residues. CDR1 and CDR2 (germline): MNHEY, SVGAGI. Between the trimmed V and J ends, which lost 6 bases and 6 bases, there was a span of 9 bases. The CDR3 region has the DNA TGTGCCAGCAGAACTAGTACCAATGAGCAGTTCTTC. It yields the protein CASRTSTNEQFF.

V and J are TRBV3-1 (or the pseudogene TRBV3-2) and TRBJ2-1, with 8 positions matching TRBD2. This CDR3 spans 14 amino acids. V lost 3 bases, J lost 9 bases, and 7 bases stayed unmatched. The V gene's germline CDR1 is LGHDT and CDR2 YNNKEL (reference sequence). CDR3 loop: CASSQGLDGAEQFF. The CDR3 DNA follows: TGTGCCAGCAGCCAGGGACTAGATGGTGCTGAGCAGTTCTTC.

The rearrangement uses TRBV28 and TRBJ1-5; the D is unclear. V lost 1 base and J 6 bases, leaving 10 bases between the germline ends. The V gene's germline CDR1 is MDHEN and CDR2 SYDVKM. This CDR3 has 14 amino acids. The CDR3 sequence is CASSLSPKSQPQHF. The CDR3 DNA reads as TGTGCCAGCAGTTTATCCCCTAAGAGTCAGCCCCAGCATTTT. The full variable domain, rest sourced from reference TRBV28 and TRBJ1-5, is DVKVTQSSRYLVKRTGEKVFLECVQDMDHENMFWYRQDPGLGLRLIYFSYDVKMKEKGDIPEGYSVSREKKERFSLILESASTNQTSMYLCASSLSPKSQPQHFGDGTRLSIL.

The gene calls are TRBV27 and TRBJ1-2, with no clear D. Trimming took 8 bases from V and 2 from J, leaving 12 bases between them. CDR3 length equals 13 residues. Germline V gene data show CDR1 as MNHEY and CDR2 as SMNVEV (reference sequence). For the CDR3, the DNA is TGTGCCAGCTCCCTCGGAGGGAACTATGGCTACACCTTC. This translates into CASSLGGNYGYTF.

The chain recombines TRBV6-2 or TRBV6-3 with TRBJ2-1; weak D call: TRBD2 (5 bases). Germline CDR1 MNHEY, CDR2 SVGEGT. The CDR3 loop spans 16 amino acids. Trimming left V 3 bases short and J 1 base short, with 13 bases between. The CDR3 loop is CASSYSSVRSYNEQFF. The CDR3 DNA follows: TGTGCCAGCAGTTATAGTAGCGTGCGGTCCTACAATGAGCAGTTCTTC.

This chain uses TRBV3-1 (or the pseudogene TRBV3-2) with TRBJ2-3, with TRBD1 identical over 11 bases. V was clipped by 1 base and J by 5 bases; unmatched bases: 5. This CDR3 is 16 amino acids long. In germline, CDR1 is LGHDT, CDR2 YNNKEL (reference sequence). The chain's CDR3 is CASSQVSGTGGDTQYF. CDR3 nucleotide sequence: TGTGCCAGCAGCCAAGTATCGGGGACAGGGGGAGATACGCAGTATTTT.

This clone has a single count. The chain carries TRBV5-5 and TRBJ2-2, with a weak D call TRBD2 (5 bases). Trimming stripped 0 bases from V and 6 bases from J, with 9 bases between. The germline gives CDR1 SGHKS, CDR2 YYEKEE (reference sequence). The CDR3 spans 14 residues. The CDR3 DNA reads TGTGCCAGCAGCTTGGCCGTGGACTCCGGGGAGCTGTTTTTT. This sequence encodes CASSLAVDSGELFF.

The gene calls are TRBV28 and TRBJ2-7; 7 bases are shared with TRBD2. This CDR3 contains 14 residues. Unmatched junction bases numbered 3, after V lost 3 bases and J lost 1 base. Germline V gene lookup returns CDR1 MDHEN and CDR2 SYDVKM. The CDR3 DNA sequence: TGTGCCAGCAGTTTTCTAGCGGAATCCTACGAGCAGTACTTC. Its translation is CASSFLAESYEQYF.

CDR3 protein: CASSSTTGTHYGYTF. CDR3 DNA: TGTGCCAGCTCTTCCACAACCGGGACTCACTATGGCTACACCTTC. The gene calls are TRBV28 and TRBJ1-2; D perhaps matches TRBD1 (5 bases). CDR3 size: 15 residues. The V gene lost 8 bases and the J gene lost 3 bases, with 19 bases spanning the gap. In germline, CDR1 is MDHEN, CDR2 SYDVKM.

The rearrangement joins TRBV7-8 to TRBJ2-1, with 8 bases that match TRBD2. CDR3 length equals 15 residues. Germline V CDR1 and CDR2: SGHVS, FQNEAQ. The trim removed 2 bases at V and 7 bases at J, leaving 7 bases unmatched. CDR3 sequence reads: CASSLMVGRDNEQFF. In DNA, the CDR3 is TGTGCCAGCAGCTTAATGGTCGGGAGGGATAATGAGCAGTTCTTC.

V and J are TRBV5-6 and TRBJ1-4; 7 bases map to TRBD1. This CDR3 region has 15 residues. Germline-derived CDR1 and CDR2 are SGHDT and YYEEEE. The trim removed 3 bases at V and 4 bases at J, leaving 6 bases unmatched. In DNA, the CDR3 is TGTGCCAGCAGCTCGGTGGGACAGAGTAATGAAAAACTGTTTTTT. This sequence encodes CASSSVGQSNEKLFF.